A selection of T cell receptor beta chains follows, all from one sample in a study of tumor and adjacent non-tumor tissue in lung cancer. TCRdb ran MiXCR on the multiplex PCR reads and lists one entry per CDR3 protein. Counted here are about 76,000 distinct CDR3 sequences, about two thirds occurring once; the ten biggest clones make up around 12%. The material sequenced was lung tumor tissue. These TCRs come from a woman in her 70s with non-small cell lung cancer. The CDR3 runs from the conserved cysteine through the conserved F or W. Each record gives: CDR3 length, V gene, clone size, J gene, D gene, CDR3 protein, CDR3 DNA. D genes are given only for firm matches. Not all rows give a size; the values are once, few, many and, for expanded clones, a class.

16,TRBV6-6,NA,TRBJ2-3,TRBD2,CASSRRLATSIDTQYF,TGTGCCAGTAGCCGTAGACTAGCGACTAGCATAGATACGCAGTATTTT
15,TRBV2,NA,TRBJ2-2,TRBD2,CAISEAGGKHGELFF,TGTGCCATCAGTGAAGCGGGAGGGAAACACGGGGAGCTGTTTTTT
18,TRBV20-1,NA,TRBJ2-3,TRBD2,CSVLDRGLAGGPEDTQYF,TGCAGTGTCCTAGATAGAGGACTAGCGGGAGGGCCTGAAGATACGCAGTATTTT
17,TRBV18,few,TRBJ1-3,NA,CASSSARTANSGNTIYF,TGTGCCAGCTCGTCTGCCAGGACGGCGAACTCTGGAAACACCATATATTTT
17,TRBV24-1,once,TRBJ2-3,NA,CATSDPAEGRCTDTRYF,TGTGCCACCAGTGATCCTGCAGAGGGCAGGTGTACAGATACGCGGTATTTT
14,TRBV6-5,once,TRBJ1-1,NA,CASSPIVGNIEAFF,TGTGCCAGCAGTCCTATTGTGGGGAATATTGAAGCTTTCTTT
15,TRBV29-1,NA,TRBJ2-3,TRBD1,CTVLSRDRGTDTQYF,TGCACCGTTCTCTCCCGGGACAGGGGTACAGATACGCAGTATTTT
14,TRBV29-1,once,TRBJ2-1,NA,CSVSVFFSYNGQFF,TGCAGCGTTTCCGTCTTTTTCTCCTACAATGGGCAGTTCTTC
13,TRBV5-4,NA,TRBJ2-1,TRBD1,CPARTGGFNEQFF,TGTCCGGCGAGGACAGGGGGGTTCAATGAGCAGTTCTTC
17,TRBV28,many,TRBJ2-7,NA,CASSHRGDIPVRHEQYF,TGTGCCAGCAGCCATCGTGGCGATATCCCCGTTCGCCACGAGCAGTACTTC
14,TRBV11-1,NA,TRBJ2-7,NA,CTSSLEADGYEQYF,TGTACCAGCAGCTTAGAGGCAGACGGCTACGAGCAGTACTTC
16,TRBV6-5,once,TRBJ2-7,TRBD1,CASSNSRDRVEYEQYF,TGTGCCAGCAGTAATAGTCGGGACAGGGTGGAGTACGAGCAGTACTTC
14,TRBV15,NA,TRBJ2-1,TRBD2,CATSFWTSEDEEFF,TGTGCCACCAGCTTCTGGACTAGTGAGGATGAGGAGTTCTTC